Sequencing of this TCR beta chain was carried out in a study of T cell repertoires in aging, cancer and after chemotherapy. Turning to the study itself: Pre- and post-chemotherapy samples were paired from glioblastoma patients treated with temozolomide-based therapy. General study findings and limits: Healthy donors lost TCR diversity with age mainly through richness, cancer patients through richness and evenness. Compared with age-matched healthy donors, untreated hematological or solid cancer patients showed higher blood TCR clonality. Rebound thymic output was suggested by rising median generation probability during chemotherapy in each cancer cohort.

Peripheral blood genomic DNA, not sorted cells or RNA, was the template. Germline V CDR1 and CDR2: DFQATT, SNEGSKA (reference sequence). Trimming left V 3 bases short and J 11 bases short, with 14 bases between. CDR3 length: 11 amino acids. Rearranged V-D-J TRB sequences were amplified with a mixed TRB-A/B primer pool. TCRdb itself ran the multiplex PCR reads through MiXCR, one entry per CDR3 protein. The sample contains roughly 7,800 distinct CDR3 sequences, roughly half of which appear only once. With regard to this clonotype: Its antigen is not known.

Specimen: blood. This TCR derives from a human donor with a solid tumor. The rearrangement uses TRBV20-1 and TRBJ2-7, with D possibly matching TRBD2 (5 bases). CDR3 nucleotides: TGCAGTGCTAGGGGAGACGGACTGGAGTACTTC. It codes for CSARGDGLEYF.